What follows are 13 T cell receptor beta chains derived from one specimen sequenced in a study of T-cell memory formation after mild COVID-19. TCRdb re-derived calls from the 5' RACE reads in MiXCR, one entry per CDR3 protein. The data contain 40,000 to 60,000 distinct CDR3 sequences, about 28% of them seen just once; the ten biggest clones take up around 45%. The specimen sequenced was PBMCs or a T cell subset sorted from them (not recorded which). These TCRs come from a man aged 18-30 years who had mild COVID-19 (a few samples of this study predate the infection). Cell type and time point are not known.

This clonotype came up a few times. The rearrangement links TRBV20-1 to TRBJ2-7, with 8 bases fitting TRBD1. CDR3 length: 14 residues. Germline values: CDR1 DFQATT, CDR2 SNEGSKA (reference sequence). J lost 5 bases, V lost 6 bases, and 12 bases had no gene match. This chain's CDR3 is CSAGGQERRNEQYF. CDR3 in DNA: TGCAGTGCGGGGGGACAGGAACGGAGGAACGAGCAGTACTTC.

The CDR3 spells CAGSGRGFAEAFF. DNA of the CDR3: TGTGCCGGGTCAGGACGCGGGTTTGCTGAAGCTTTCTTT. V gene TRBV6-2 or TRBV6-3 combines with J gene TRBJ1-1; no firm D call. Germline values: CDR1 MNHEY, CDR2 SVGEGT. V was cut by 11 bases and J by 6 bases, with 19 bases left in between. The CDR3 covers 13 residues.

This clonotype was seen a few times. The chain couples TRBV7-9 to TRBJ2-7; possible D gene TRBD1, 6 bases. Trimming shortened V by 5 bases and J by 1 base, and 9 bases separated the two germline ends. The CDR3 has 13 residues. From germline, CDR1 is SEHNR and CDR2 FQNEAQ (reference sequence). The CDR3 loop reads CASSRGGSYEQYF. As DNA, the CDR3 is TGTGCCAGCAGCCGAGGGGGATCCTACGAGCAGTACTTC.

There are a few counts of this clonotype. This chain connects TRBV27 to TRBJ1-6; D is possibly TRBD1 (6 bases). The CDR3 is 14 residues long. V lost 3 bases and J lost 10, with 13 bases in between. The germline CDR1 and CDR2 sequences are MNHEY and SMNVEV (reference sequence). The CDR3 DNA is TGTGCCAGCAGTTTCGGTACAGGGAGGTCACCCCTCCACTTT. Translating gives CASSFGTGRSPLHF.

The gene calls are TRBV9 and TRBJ2-3; D is possibly TRBD1 or TRBD2 (5 bases each). CDR1 is SGDLS, CDR2 YYNGEE, per germline. Trimming shortened V by 0 bases and J by 2 bases, and 10 bases separated the two germline ends. The CDR3 totals 15 residues. CDR3 loop: CASSVAEGFTDTQYF. Here the CDR3 DNA reads TGTGCCAGCAGCGTAGCCGAGGGGTTCACAGATACGCAGTATTTT.

This rearrangement joins TRBV27 to TRBJ1-2; no clear D gene. The CDR3 spans 15 residues. V gave up 8 bases and J gave up 3 bases, with 19 bases separating them. Germline lookup yields CDR1 MNHEY and CDR2 SMNVEV (reference sequence). The CDR3: CASGSGDSPHYGYTF. The CDR3 DNA follows: TGTGCCAGCGGTTCAGGAGATTCCCCCCACTATGGCTACACCTTC.

This clonotype came up a few times. DNA of the CDR3: TGTGCCAGCAGTCAAGGTTTCGCCGGGGAGCTGTTTTTT. This codes for CASSQGFAGELFF. This sequence joins TRBV25-1 and TRBJ2-2; D remains ambiguous. CDR3 length: 13 amino acids. The germline CDR1 and CDR2 sequences are MGHDK and SYGVNS. V was shortened by 5 bases and J by 6 bases, with 10 bases between the two germline ends.

The chain links TRBV11-2 to TRBJ1-6; D remains ambiguous. Germline loops: CDR1 SGHAT, CDR2 FQNNGV. The CDR3 is made up of 13 amino acids. Trimming pared 0 bases from V and 9 bases from J, leaving 6 bases between. As DNA, the CDR3 is TGTGCCAGCAGCTTAGATTATGGTTCACCCCTCCACTTT. Translating gives CASSLDYGSPLHF.

The J gene is TRBJ1-1, the V gene TRBV12-3 or TRBV12-4, with D hard to call. The CDR3 extends over 14 amino acids. Trimming removed 7 bases at V and 4 bases at J, with 16 bases between. CDR3 residues: CASIHTYSGTEAFF. The CDR3 DNA reads as TGTGCCAGCATTCACACTTACTCGGGCACTGAAGCTTTCTTT.

This clonotype was recorded a few times. The chain employs TRBV4-1 and TRBJ1-6; 8 bases match TRBD1. Germline CDR1 is MGHRA and CDR2 is YSYEKL. CDR3 length equals 18 residues. Losses at the gene ends were 2 bases for V and 4 bases for J; bases not matched to a gene: 10. CDR3 sequence reads: CASSQKTLGQGYNSPLHF. CDR3 nucleotides: TGCGCCAGCAGCCAAAAGACTCTCGGACAGGGTTATAATTCACCCCTCCACTTT.

This clonotype was seen a few times. CDR3 DNA: TGTGCCAGCAACCCAGGTTCCAGGGTGGATACGCAGTATTTT. Protein product: CASNPGSRVDTQYF. This chain links TRBV12-3 or TRBV12-4 with TRBJ2-3, with D tentatively TRBD1 (5 bases). Trimming pared 7 bases from V and 6 bases from J, leaving 17 bases between. The CDR3 totals 14 residues.

This chain links TRBV9 with TRBJ1-1; D gene uncertain. There are 13 residues in the CDR3. Trimming took off 6 bases at V and 1 base at J, with 10 bases between the two ends. Germline CDR1 reads SGDLS; CDR2 reads YYNGEE. CDR3 protein: CASTGETNTEAFF. Written as DNA, the CDR3 is TGTGCCAGCACTGGGGAGACGAACACTGAAGCTTTCTTT.

This chain uses TRBV4-3 with TRBJ1-1; D gene unclear. The CDR3 consists of 15 residues. With 5 bases removed from V and 1 base from J, the gap between germline ends came to 14 bases. Germline CDR1 and CDR2: LGHNA and YSLEER. In DNA form, the CDR3 reads TGCGCCAGCAGCGGGGTGCTGGTTGAGAACACTGAAGCTTTCTTT. Protein sequence: CASSGVLVENTEAFF.